The 19 T cell receptor beta chains listed next were all sequenced from one sample in a study of cytomegalovirus exposure and HLA in healthy donors. The study ran its PCR with 60 Vbeta and 13 Jbeta primers. TCRdb's table, derived via immunoSEQ multiplex PCR, lists solely in-frame clones and lacks some. The table has about 89,000 clones, 63% seen once; the top ten hold 5% to 6.5%. Sequencing used PBMCs. Receptors were obtained from a woman aged 25 to 39 in good health and CMV-seronegative.

The chain is built from TRBV2 and TRBJ2-1, with a tentative D call TRBD1 (5 bases). CDR1 SNHLY and CDR2 FYNNEI come from the germline V gene. The V end was cut by 11 bases, the J end by 8 bases, with 16 bases between. The CDR3 is 12 amino acids. CDR3 residues: CAAARQGYEQFF. Here the CDR3 DNA reads TGTGCCGCAGCGCGGCAGGGCTATGAGCAGTTCTTC.

The V and J genes are TRBV28 and TRBJ2-1; 7 bases are shared with TRBD2. J gave up 8 bases and V 1 base, and 8 bases lay outside the gene matches. The CDR3 length is 15 residues. Germline-derived CDR1 and CDR2 are MDHEN and SYDVKM. In nucleotides, the CDR3 is TGTGCCAGCAGTTTATTCGGCGGGAGATCGGATGAGCAGTTCTTC. This encodes CASSLFGGRSDEQFF.

This clone turned up a few times. The chain combines TRBV28 with TRBJ1-5, with D tentatively TRBD1 (5 bases). Germline V lookup: CDR1 MDHEN, CDR2 SYDVKM. CDR3 length equals 14 residues. Trimming stripped 8 bases from V and 0 bases from J, with 11 bases between. The CDR3 DNA reads as TGTGCCAGCTGGCAGGGATTTAGCAATCAGCCCCAGCATTTT. This encodes CASWQGFSNQPQHF.

CDR3 sequence (DNA): TGTGCCAGCAGTTTAGCAGGGGCTGAGACCCAGTACTTC. Amino acid sequence: CASSLAGAETQYF. This chain uses TRBV27 with TRBJ2-5; D perhaps matches TRBD1 (6 bases). Germline assignment: CDR1 MNHEY and CDR2 SMNVEV (reference sequence). V gave up 2 bases and J gave up 5 bases, with 9 bases separating them. The CDR3 totals 13 residues.

The J gene is TRBJ1-1, the V gene TRBV28; D not certain. Trimming stripped 10 bases from V and 7 bases from J, with 16 bases between. This CDR3 region has 12 residues. Germline V gene data show CDR1 as MDHEN and CDR2 as SYDVKM. CDR3 nucleotides: TGTGCCACCCGAGGGCTTTTTGATGAAGCTTTCTTT. It encodes CATRGLFDEAFF.

This clone was seen more than once but under ten times. The rearrangement uses TRBV4-1 and TRBJ2-7; 10 nucleotides line up with TRBD2. The V gene end was trimmed by 3 bases and the J gene end by 4 bases; junction bases not matched to a gene: 12. This CDR3 comprises 17 residues. From germline, CDR1 is MGHRA and CDR2 YSYEKL. CDR3 DNA: TGCGCCAGCAGCCAGTTCGGGGATAGCGGGGGGCTTTACGAGCAGTACTTC. This encodes CASSQFGDSGGLYEQYF.

This sequence joins TRBV7-9 and TRBJ2-2; 10 bases line up with TRBD1. With V trimmed by 6 bases and J by 4 bases, 5 bases remained unmatched. Germline CDR1 SEHNR, CDR2 FQNEAQ (reference sequence). The CDR3 length is 15 residues. CDR3 nucleotide sequence: TGTGCCAGCAGTCGTTGGACAGGGGGCACCGGGGAGCTGTTTTTT. Amino acids: CASSRWTGGTGELFF.

This clone was detected ten times or more. This chain uses TRBV2 with TRBJ2-4; no reliable D call. Germline V gives CDR1 SNHLY, CDR2 FYNNEI. Trimming removed 4 bases at V and 11 bases at J, with 12 bases between. This CDR3 contains 12 residues. The CDR3 here is CASSGYEAVQYF. In nucleotides, the CDR3 is TGTGCCAGCAGTGGTTATGAGGCAGTTCAGTACTTC.

The table lists this clone with a few counts. The V and J genes are TRBV2 and TRBJ2-1, with 9 bases fitting TRBD2. With 8 bases clipped from V and 5 bases from J, the junction kept 10 bases outside the gene matches. The CDR3 is 15 amino acids. The germline V gene encodes CDR1 SNHLY and CDR2 FYNNEI. Written as DNA, the CDR3 is TGTGCCAGCCGTCGTAGCGGGAGAGAACACAATGAGCAGTTCTTC. Protein product: CASRRSGREHNEQFF.

The chain is built from TRBV10-3 and TRBJ2-7; 9 nucleotides line up with TRBD1. Unmatched junction bases numbered 19, after V lost 10 bases and J lost 6 bases. Looked up from germline, CDR1 is ENHRY and CDR2 is SYGVKD. There are 16 residues in the CDR3. CDR3 in DNA: TGTGCCACTCGCGACACTGCCGGGACAGGGTTGACCGAGCAGTACTTC. The encoded protein is CATRDTAGTGLTEQYF.

Of note for this clone: The germline gene is not matched at one end of the junction; a read error may be the cause. Other DNA variants within this sample encode the same CDR3. This rearrangement joins TRBV27 to TRBJ2-7, with D hard to call. CDR1 is MNHEY, CDR2 SMNVEV, per germline (reference sequence). CDR3 length: 11 amino acids. DNA for the CDR3: TGTGCCAGCAGTTACTATGACGAGCAGTACTTT. It encodes CASSYYDEQYF.

The CDR3 protein is CASSDQYGDWETQYF. The CDR3 DNA is TGTGCCAGCAGTGACCAATACGGAGACTGGGAGACCCAGTACTTC. The rearrangement joins TRBV6-4 to TRBJ2-5; no definite D call. CDR3 length equals 15 residues. V dropped 2 bases and J dropped 5 bases, with 15 bases sitting between them. Germline CDR1 reads MRHNA; CDR2 reads SNTAGT.

The chain carries TRBV4-3 and TRBJ2-3; D remains ambiguous. This CDR3 is built from 13 residues. Trimming cost V 0 bases and J 7 bases, with 8 bases left between them. Germline V gene data show CDR1 as LGHNA and CDR2 as YSLEER. The CDR3 DNA sequence: TGCGCCAGCAGCCAAGATCGTTTTAATACGCAGTATTTT. This gives the protein CASSQDRFNTQYF.

This chain links TRBV18 with TRBJ1-5; D remains ambiguous. There are 13 residues in the CDR3. In germline, CDR1 is KGHSH, CDR2 LQKENI. Trimming shortened V by 2 bases and J by 5 bases, and 7 bases separated the two germline ends. In nucleotides, the CDR3 is TGTGCCAGCTCACCATCGGAGGATCAGCCCCAGCATTTT. It is translated as CASSPSEDQPQHF.

The CDR3 region is CASSLGGGGWYNEQFF. CDR3 bases: TGCGCCAGCAGCTTGGGCGGGGGGGGCTGGTACAATGAGCAGTTCTTC. V and J are TRBV5-1 and TRBJ2-1; 9 bases are a match to TRBD2. V trimming: 0 bases; J trimming: 4 bases; junction bases outside the gene matches: 5. The CDR3 loop spans 16 amino acids. Germline CDR1 SGHRS, CDR2 YFSETQ.

The chain uses TRBV27 and TRBJ2-7, with D uncertain. CDR1 is MNHEY, CDR2 SMNVEV, per germline (reference sequence). This CDR3 contains 13 residues. Between the trimmed V and J ends, which lost 5 bases and 2 bases, there was a span of 10 bases. In DNA, the CDR3 is TGTGCCAGCAGTCTATACTTTACCTACGAGCAGTACTTC. Its translation: CASSLYFTYEQYF.

The chain recombines TRBV14 with TRBJ1-2; TRBD1 matches at 9 bases. The CDR3 is 13 amino acids. Trimming took 9 bases from V and 5 from J; bases not matched to a gene: 7. The germline gives CDR1 SGHDN, CDR2 FVKESK. The CDR3 bases are TGTGCCAGTAACAGGGGGCCAGGATATGGCTACACCTTC. It translates to CASNRGPGYGYTF. Full variable domain (missing parts from reference TRBV14 and TRBJ1-2): EAGVTQFPSHSVIEKGQTVTLRCDPISGHDNLYWYRRVMGKEIKFLLHFVKESKQDESGMPNNRFLAERTGGTYSTLKVQPAELEDSGVYFCASNRGPGYGYTFGSGTRLTVV.

The chain recombines TRBV29-1 with TRBJ1-1, with TRBD1 matching 7 bases. This CDR3 comprises 12 residues. The V gene's germline CDR1 is SQVTM and CDR2 ANQGSEA. Trimming removed 7 bases from V and 1 base from J; junction bases left unmatched: 3. The CDR3 sequence: CSAGQENTEAFF. CDR3 DNA sequence: TGCAGCGCAGGACAGGAGAACACTGAAGCTTTCTTT. The full variable domain, its missing parts supplied by reference TRBV29-1 and TRBJ1-1, is SAVISQKPSRDICQRGTSLTIQCQVDSQVTMMFWYRQQPGQSLTLIATANQGSEATYESGFVIDKFPISRPNLTFSTLTVSNMSPEDSSIYLCSAGQENTEAFFGQGTRLTVV.

V usage is TRBV5-1 and J usage is TRBJ2-3, with TRBD1 matching over 10 bases. After removal of 7 bases from V and 4 bases from J, the junction contained 12 bases not matched to a gene. From germline, CDR1 is SGHRS and CDR2 YFSETQ. This CDR3 comprises 16 residues. The DNA of the CDR3 is TGCGCCAGCCAAGCTGGTGGGACAGGGGTCCCAGATACGCAGTATTTT. Amino acids: CASQAGGTGVPDTQYF.